This T cell receptor (beta chain) is from a study of CD8 T cells in ankylosing spondylitis. Quantitative barcoded 5'-RACE was used to prepare TCR beta libraries. TCRdb processed the 5' RACE reads anew with MiXCR; each CDR3 protein has one entry. The sample has 350,000 to 450,000 distinct CDR3 sequences; roughly 22% are singletons. Trimming removed 6 bases from V and 2 bases from J, with 17 bases in between. The CDR3 consists of 15 residues. The chain employs TRBV12-3 or TRBV12-4 and TRBJ2-7; D is perhaps TRBD1 (5 bases). This TCR was sampled from a male donor with ankylosing spondylitis or in good health (not recorded which). Source material: blood, either unsorted or a sorted T cell fraction (not recorded which). The CDR3 is CASSPDSLETYEQYF. As DNA, the CDR3 is TGTGCCAGCAGCCCTGACAGCCTGGAGACCTACGAGCAGTACTTC.